This T cell receptor (beta chain) was observed in a study of blood T cells in healthy people across ages. Isolation recovered at least 6 million PBMCs from every sample. The amount of total RNA extracted per sample was at least 5 micrograms. A J-beta primer mix and a sample-barcoded 5' primer were used in a second PCR of roughly 6 to 11 cycles. TCRdb ran MiXCR on the 5' RACE reads and lists one entry per CDR3 protein. Counted here are hundreds of thousands of distinct CDR3 sequences, 49% occurring once; the ten biggest clones make up roughly a third. This CDR3 comprises 15 residues. Trimming took 5 bases from V and 1 from J; bases not matched to a gene: 4.

This clonotype was sampled from a woman in her sixties in good health. The sequenced material came from blood. The J gene is TRBJ1-3, the V gene TRBV12-3 or TRBV12-4, with 8 bases aligning to TRBD1. The CDR3 sequence: CASSLTGGSGNTIYF. CDR3 DNA sequence: TGTGCCAGCAGTCTCACAGGGGGTTCTGGAAACACCATATATTTT.